Only a few counts were recorded for the clone carrying this TCR beta chain. Its cognate antigen is unknown. CDR3 length: 12 amino acids. Germline CDR1 and CDR2: SGHTA and FQGNSA. V lost 5 bases to trimming and J lost 6 bases, with 11 bases between them. These data come from a study of T cells in Graves' hyperthyroidism and ophthalmopathy. Study outcomes and limitations: A 13 V-J model separated ophthalmopathy from stable hyperthyroidism.

Authors of the study amplified TCR beta CDR3 regions from RNA transcripts. The primer set for the first-round RT-PCR of the TCR CDR3 was HTBI. TCRdb re-called the multiplex PCR reads through MiXCR, storing one row per CDR3 protein. Of around 760,000 distinct CDR3 sequences in the sample, 30% to 40% were seen once. Stable Graves' hyperthyroidism denoted no ophthalmopathy progression over 18 months. Patients with uncontrolled infections, other autoimmune diseases, pregnancy or lactation were excluded. The PBMCs studied were ones that came from around 10 ml fresh peripheral blood. The TCR comes from a woman in her thirties or forties with Graves' hyperthyroidism. This chain uses TRBV7-2 with TRBJ2-7, with a tentative D call TRBD1 (5 bases). The sample consisted of blood. The CDR3, as DNA: TGTGCCAGCAGCGCAGACAGCCCCGAGCAGTACTTC. This codes for CASSADSPEQYF.